This T cell receptor beta chain was captured in a study of blood T cell repertoires in COVID-19 (dated by TCRdb to 2019 to 2021). As for the study more broadly: The collaborator samples originated in the United States, Italy and Spain and spanned the acute and convalescent phases of COVID-19. Subjects who had been exposed to COVID-19, were actively infected with it, or had recovered from it provided the deeply sampled blood TCRbeta repertoires that made up the dataset. Samples were obtained from the ongoing ImmuneRACE study (first 160 participants) and from approximately 1,200 subjects provided by 6 global collaborators. HLA class I and class II types, where available, came from metadata supplied by the sample provider rather than from assay-based typing. The repertoires were made available in a free public database intended to serve as a resource for research on the immune response to SARS-CoV-2. The prospective study material was composed of cDNA or gDNA derived from T cells, B-cell-depleted T cells, or PBMCs. A de-identified subject ID, COVID-19 status, age in years and sex were almost always included in the sample metadata.

Beyond this particular receptor, the publication reports: The quantity of clinical and demographic metadata differed by source and by participant and was supplied without curation.

The collaborating institutions used their own protocols to collect whole blood in K2EDTA tubes. For TCRbeta analysis, collaborators shipped samples in one of three forms: frozen whole blood, isolated PBMCs, or DNA extracted from either of those sample types. As regards this clone: Its antigen is still unknown. Base quality data are lacking; no much larger clone is found one base away.

TCRbeta CDR3 regions were amplified from genomic DNA using the immunoSEQ Assay, a bias-controlled multiplex PCR. The published analysis was carried out like this. The number of nucleated cells in each sample was estimated by amplification of reference gene primers within the assay. To quantify the absolute abundance of each unique TCRbeta CDR3 rearrangement, sequence reads were collapsed and filtered. Productive Simpson clonality was computed per sample as the square root of Simpson's diversity index over productive rearrangements. This immuneACCESS table, as held by TCRdb, lists in-frame sequences with V and J called but not all clones. Of the missing ones, under half trace to an unresolved V gene in checked studies; the others have no known cause. The DNA was the basis for D and trimming; V, J and clone size are from that table. Here the sample has about 74,000 clones; about 83% occur a single time. The ten biggest clones cover 40% to 45% of the sample.

The sequenced material came from peripheral blood. The TCR was taken from a man older than 75 with acute or convalescent COVID-19.

The bases are TGTGCCAGCAGCCCACTAGACTACGAGCAGTACTTC. It specifies CASSPLDYEQYF. The chain joins TRBV7-9 to TRBJ2-7; TRBD2 is a weak D gene call, 5 bases matching. The germline V gene (reference sequence) gives CDR1 as SEHNR and CDR2 as FQNEAQ. The V end loses 5 bases and the J end loses 3 bases, and a stretch of 8 bases separates them. Including cysteine and phenylalanine, the CDR3 has 12 amino acids. Solely the CDR3 DNA is kept, with 36 bases framed from the first base.